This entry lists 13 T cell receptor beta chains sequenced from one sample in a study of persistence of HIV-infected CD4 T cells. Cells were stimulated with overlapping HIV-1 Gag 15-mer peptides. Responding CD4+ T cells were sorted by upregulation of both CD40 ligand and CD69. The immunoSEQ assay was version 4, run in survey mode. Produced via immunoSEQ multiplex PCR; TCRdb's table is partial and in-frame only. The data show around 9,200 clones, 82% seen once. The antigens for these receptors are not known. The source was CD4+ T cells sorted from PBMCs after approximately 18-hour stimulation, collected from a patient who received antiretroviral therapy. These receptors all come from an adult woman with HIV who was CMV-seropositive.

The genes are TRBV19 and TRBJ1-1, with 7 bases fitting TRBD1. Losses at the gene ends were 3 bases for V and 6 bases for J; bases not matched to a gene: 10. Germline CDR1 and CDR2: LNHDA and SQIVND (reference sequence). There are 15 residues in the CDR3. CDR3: CASSMGRTGPPEAFF. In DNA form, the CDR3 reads TGTGCCAGTAGTATGGGGAGGACAGGACCCCCTGAAGCTTTCTTT. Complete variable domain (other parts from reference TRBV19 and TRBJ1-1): DGGITQSPKYLFRKEGQNVTLSCEQNLNHDAMYWYRQDPGQGLRLIYYSQIVNDFQKGDIAEGYSVSREKKESFPLTVTSAQKNPTAFYLCASSMGRTGPPEAFFGQGTRLTVV.

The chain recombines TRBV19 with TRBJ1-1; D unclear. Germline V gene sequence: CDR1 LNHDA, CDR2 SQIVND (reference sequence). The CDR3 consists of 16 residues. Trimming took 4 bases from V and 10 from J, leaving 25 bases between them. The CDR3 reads CASSSQPDSGVHGAFF. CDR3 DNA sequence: TGTGCCAGTAGTAGCCAACCCGACTCCGGGGTCCATGGAGCTTTCTTT.

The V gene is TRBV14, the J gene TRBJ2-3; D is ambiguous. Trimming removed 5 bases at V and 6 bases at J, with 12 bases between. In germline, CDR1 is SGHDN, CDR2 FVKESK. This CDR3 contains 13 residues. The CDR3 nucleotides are TGTGCCAGCAGCGGTCCGAAAGGGGATACGCAGTATTTT. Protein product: CASSGPKGDTQYF.

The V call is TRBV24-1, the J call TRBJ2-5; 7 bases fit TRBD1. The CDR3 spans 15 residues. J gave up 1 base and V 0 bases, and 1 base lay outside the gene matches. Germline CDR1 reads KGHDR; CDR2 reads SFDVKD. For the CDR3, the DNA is TGTGCCACCAGTGATTTGTCAGGGGGCCAAGAGACCCAGTACTTC. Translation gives CATSDLSGGQETQYF.

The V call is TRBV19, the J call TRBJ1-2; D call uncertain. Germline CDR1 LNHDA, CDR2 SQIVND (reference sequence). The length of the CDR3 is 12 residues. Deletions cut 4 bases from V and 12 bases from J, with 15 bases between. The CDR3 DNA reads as TGTGCCAGTAGTACCTATCCGGAGGGCCACACCTTC. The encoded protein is CASSTYPEGHTF.

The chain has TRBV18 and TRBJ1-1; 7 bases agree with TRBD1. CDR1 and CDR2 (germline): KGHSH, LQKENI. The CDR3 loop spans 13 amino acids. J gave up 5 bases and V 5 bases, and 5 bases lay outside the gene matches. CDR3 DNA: TGTGCCAGCTCAGCGGGACAGAAGACTGAAGCTTTCTTT. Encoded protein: CASSAGQKTEAFF.

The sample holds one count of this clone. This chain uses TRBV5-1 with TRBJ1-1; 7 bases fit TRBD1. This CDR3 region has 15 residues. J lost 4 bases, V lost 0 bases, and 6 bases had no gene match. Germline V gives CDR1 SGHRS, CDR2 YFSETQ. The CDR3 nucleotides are TGCGCCAGCAGCTTGGATCCCGCAGGGGGCACTGAAGCTTTCTTT. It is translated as CASSLDPAGGTEAFF.

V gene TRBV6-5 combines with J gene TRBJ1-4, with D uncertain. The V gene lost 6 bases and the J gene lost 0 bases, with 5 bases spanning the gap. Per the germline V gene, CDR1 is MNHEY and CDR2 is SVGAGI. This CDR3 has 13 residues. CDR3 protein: CASRQTTNEKLFF. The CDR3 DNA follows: TGTGCCAGCAGACAGACAACTAATGAAAAACTGTTTTTT.

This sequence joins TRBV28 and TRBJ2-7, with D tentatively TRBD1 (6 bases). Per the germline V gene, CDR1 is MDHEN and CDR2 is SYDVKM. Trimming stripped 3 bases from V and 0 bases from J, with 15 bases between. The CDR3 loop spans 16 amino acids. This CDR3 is CASSFPLDRPSYEQYF. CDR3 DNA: TGTGCCAGCAGTTTCCCCCTAGACAGGCCCTCCTACGAGCAGTACTTC.

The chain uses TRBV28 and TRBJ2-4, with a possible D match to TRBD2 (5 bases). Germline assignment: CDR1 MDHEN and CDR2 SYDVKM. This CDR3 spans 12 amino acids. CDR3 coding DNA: TGTGTTTCGGCCACTGGGGAGAACATTCAGTACTTC. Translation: CVSATGENIQYF.

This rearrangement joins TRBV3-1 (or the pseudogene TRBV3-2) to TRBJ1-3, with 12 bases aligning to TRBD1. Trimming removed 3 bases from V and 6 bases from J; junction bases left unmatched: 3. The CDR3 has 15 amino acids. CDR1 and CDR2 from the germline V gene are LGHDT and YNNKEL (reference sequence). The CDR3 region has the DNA TGTGCCAGCAGCCAGGGACAGGGGGCCCAAAACACCATATATTTT. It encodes CASSQGQGAQNTIYF.

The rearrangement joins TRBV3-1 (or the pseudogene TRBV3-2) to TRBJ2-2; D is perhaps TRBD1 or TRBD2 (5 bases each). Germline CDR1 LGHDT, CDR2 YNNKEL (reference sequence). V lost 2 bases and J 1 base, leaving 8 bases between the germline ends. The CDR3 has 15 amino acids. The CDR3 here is CASSQRDGNTGELFF. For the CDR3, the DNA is TGTGCCAGCAGCCAAAGGGACGGGAACACCGGGGAGCTGTTTTTT.

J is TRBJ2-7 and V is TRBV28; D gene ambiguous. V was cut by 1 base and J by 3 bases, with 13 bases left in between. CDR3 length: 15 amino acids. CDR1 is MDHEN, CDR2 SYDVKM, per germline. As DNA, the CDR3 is TGTGCCAGCAGTTTATTAAGGCCTCCCTTCTACGAGCAGTACTTC. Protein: CASSLLRPPFYEQYF.